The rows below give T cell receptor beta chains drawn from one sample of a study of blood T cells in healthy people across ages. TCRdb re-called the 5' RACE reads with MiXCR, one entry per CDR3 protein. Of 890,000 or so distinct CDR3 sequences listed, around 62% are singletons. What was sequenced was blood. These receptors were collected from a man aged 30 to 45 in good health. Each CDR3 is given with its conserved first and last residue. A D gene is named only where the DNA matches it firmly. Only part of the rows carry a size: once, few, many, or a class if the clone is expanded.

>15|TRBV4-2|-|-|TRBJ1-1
CASSQPRRSETEAFF
TGTGCCAGCAGCCAACCGCGTAGGAGTGAGACTGAAGCTTTCTTT
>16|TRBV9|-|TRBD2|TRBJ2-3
CASSVVRAGEGDTQYF
TGTGCCAGCAGCGTAGTACGAGCGGGGGAGGGAGATACGCAGTATTTT
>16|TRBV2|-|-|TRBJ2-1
CASSRRLPGSYNEQFF
TGTGCCAGCAGTCGCAGGCTCCCCGGATCCTACAATGAGCAGTTCTTC
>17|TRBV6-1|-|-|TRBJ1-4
CASSDEHGAATNEKLFF
TGTGCCAGCAGTGATGAACACGGGGCCGCAACTAATGAAAAACTGTTTTTT
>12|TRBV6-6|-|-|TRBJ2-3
CSSSYVPDTQYF
TGTTCCAGCAGTTATGTTCCAGATACGCAGTATTTT
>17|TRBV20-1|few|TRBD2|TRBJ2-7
CSARDLAGGRGRDEQYF
TGCAGTGCTAGAGACCTGGCGGGGGGGCGCGGTCGAGACGAGCAGTACTTC
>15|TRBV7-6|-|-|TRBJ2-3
CASSLRGSGTDTQYF
TGTGCCAGCAGCCTCAGGGGTTCAGGCACAGATACGCAGTATTTT
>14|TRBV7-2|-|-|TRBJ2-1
CASTPDGTYNEQFF
TGTGCCAGCACCCCCGACGGAACCTACAATGAGCAGTTCTTC
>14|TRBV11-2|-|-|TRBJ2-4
CASSPTLGVYIQYF
TGTGCCAGCAGCCCGACACTGGGTGTCTACATTCAGTACTTC
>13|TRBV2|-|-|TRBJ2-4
CAITGMDGNIQYF
TGTGCCATAACAGGGATGGACGGAAACATTCAGTACTTC
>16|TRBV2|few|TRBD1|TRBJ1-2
CASSGTRQGVNYGYTF
TGTGCCAGCAGTGGAACGAGACAGGGGGTTAACTATGGCTACACCTTC
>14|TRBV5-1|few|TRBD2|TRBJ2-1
CASSSGGAENEQFF
TGCGCCAGCAGCAGCGGGGGGGCTGAAAATGAGCAGTTCTTC
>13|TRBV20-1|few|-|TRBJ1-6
CRMESSYNSPLHF
TGCAGGATGGAGAGCTCCTATAATTCACCCCTCCACTTT
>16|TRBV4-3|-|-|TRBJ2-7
CASSQEGVGGTYEQYF
TGCGCCAGCAGCCAAGAAGGAGTCGGGGGAACCTACGAGCAGTACTTC
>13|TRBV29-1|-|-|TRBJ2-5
CSVEDAQGQTQYF
TGCAGCGTTGAAGATGCCCAGGGGCAGACCCAGTACTTC
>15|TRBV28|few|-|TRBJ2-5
CASSFLLGAGETQYF
TGTGCCAGCAGTTTTCTCTTGGGGGCGGGGGAGACCCAGTACTTC
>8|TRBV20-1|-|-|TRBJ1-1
CSATRAFF
TGCAGTGCTACTAGGGCTTTCTTT
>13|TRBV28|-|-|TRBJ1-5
CASRPVGNQPQHF
TGTGCCAGCCGGCCCGTCGGCAATCAGCCCCAGCATTTT
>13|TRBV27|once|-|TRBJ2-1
CASATGTPYEQFF
TGTGCCAGCGCCACCGGGACACCCTACGAGCAGTTCTTC
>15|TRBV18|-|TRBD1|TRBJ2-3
CASSPPGQGRDTQYF
TGTGCCAGCTCACCGCCGGGACAGGGGAGGGATACGCAGTATTTT
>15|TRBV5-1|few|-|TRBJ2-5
CASNLQGLPLETQYF
TGCGCCAGCAACTTACAAGGGCTTCCGTTGGAGACCCAGTACTTC
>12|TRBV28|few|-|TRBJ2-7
CASYSDFYEQYF
TGTGCCAGCTATTCGGACTTCTACGAGCAGTACTTC